Below, 29 T cell receptor beta chains from the same sample are listed, as sequenced in a study of cytomegalovirus exposure and HLA in healthy donors. Data came from immunoSEQ multiplex PCR; TCRdb stores just in-frame clones and leaves some out. The sample lists about 330,000 clones; about nine tenths were seen once. The sample consisted of PBMCs. The receptors shown here come from a woman between 18 and 29 years old in good health and CMV-seronegative.

This chain uses TRBV27 with TRBJ2-7, with D hard to call. The germline gives CDR1 MNHEY, CDR2 SMNVEV (reference sequence). CDR3 size: 13 residues. V lost 8 bases, J lost 2 bases, and 13 bases lay in between. CDR3 DNA sequence: TGTGCCAGCGCAGGCGCAGATACCTACGAGCAGTACTTC. As protein: CASAGADTYEQYF.

The chain joins TRBV28 to TRBJ2-7, with 7 bases lining up with TRBD2. Germline CDR1 reads MDHEN; CDR2 reads SYDVKM. This CDR3 has 14 residues. The V and J ends lost 3 bases and 3 bases, in that order; junction bases with no gene match: 5. The CDR3 here is CASSFPGRGYEQYF. The CDR3 DNA is TGTGCCAGCAGTTTCCCGGGGAGGGGCTACGAGCAGTACTTC. The full variable domain, with the rest looked up from reference TRBV28 and TRBJ2-7, is DVKVTQSSRYLVKRTGEKVFLECVQDMDHENMFWYRQDPGLGLRLIYFSYDVKMKEKGDIPEGYSVSREKKERFSLILESASTNQTSMYLCASSFPGRGYEQYFGPGTRLTVT.

CDR3 bases: TGTGCCAGCAGTTACTCTGCCTGGTCGAGCACCGGGGAGCTGTTTTTT. Protein product: CASSYSAWSSTGELFF. The chain has TRBV6-5 and TRBJ2-2; no clear D. Germline V gives CDR1 MNHEY, CDR2 SVGAGI. The ends were cut back, 0 bases at V and 4 bases at J, with 12 bases in the middle. The CDR3 sequence is 16 residues long.

This chain links TRBV5-1 with TRBJ1-5; D may be TRBD1 (5 bases). The length of the CDR3 is 14 residues. CDR1 SGHRS and CDR2 YFSETQ come from the germline V gene. Trimming removed 4 bases at V and 4 bases at J, with 12 bases between. For the CDR3, the DNA is TGCGCCAGCAGCCCCCAGGGTCTTAATCAGCCCCAGCATTTT. Protein product: CASSPQGLNQPQHF.

The V gene is TRBV19, the J gene TRBJ1-5, with TRBD1 matching 8 bases. The CDR3 covers 14 residues. Germline loops: CDR1 LNHDA, CDR2 SQIVND (reference sequence). Trimming took 9 bases from V and 5 from J; bases not matched to a gene: 9. CDR3 region: CARYRTGHHQPQHF. The CDR3 DNA reads TGTGCCAGGTATCGGACAGGGCATCATCAGCCCCAGCATTTT.

The CDR3 DNA sequence: TGCGCCAGCAGCTTGGCGCGGGGGGCGGTAACCTACGAGCAGTACTTC. Translating it yields CASSLARGAVTYEQYF. The chain recombines TRBV5-1 with TRBJ2-7; TRBD2 aligns across 8 bases. The germline CDR1 and CDR2 sequences are SGHRS and YFSETQ. CDR3 length: 16 residues. Trimming removed 0 bases from V and 2 bases from J; junction bases left unmatched: 7.

The V gene is TRBV5-1, the J gene TRBJ2-7, with TRBD1 matching 7 bases. Germline CDR1 reads SGHRS; CDR2 reads YFSETQ. This CDR3 contains 15 residues. The V segment lost 4 bases and the J segment 2 bases; nucleotides outside the gene matches: 9. The CDR3 is CASSNPQGLTYEQYF. DNA for the CDR3: TGCGCCAGCAGCAACCCACAGGGGCTAACCTACGAGCAGTACTTC.

The V call is TRBV18, the J call TRBJ2-7, with a possible D match to TRBD1 (6 bases). The CDR3 has 14 amino acids. Germline V lookup: CDR1 KGHSH, CDR2 LQKENI. V dropped 3 bases and J dropped 1 base, with 10 bases sitting between them. CDR3 amino acids: CASSPSDSSYEQYF. The CDR3 coding sequence is TGTGCCAGCTCACCTTCGGACAGTTCCTACGAGCAGTACTTC. The full variable domain, completed using reference TRBV18 and TRBJ2-7, is NAGVMQNPRHLVRRRGQEARLRCSPMKGHSHVYWYRQLPEEGLKFMVYLQKENIIDESGMPKERFSAEFPKEGPSILRIQQVVRGDSAAYFCASSPSDSSYEQYFGPGTRLTVT.

This chain connects TRBV6-5 to TRBJ2-3; D is unclear. V lost 6 bases to trimming and J lost 1 base, with 8 bases between them. Germline V gives CDR1 MNHEY, CDR2 SVGAGI. This CDR3 is 13 amino acids long. The DNA for the CDR3 is TGTGCCAGCAGCCCTCCGGGCACAGATACGCAGTATTTT. Residues: CASSPPGTDTQYF.

V gene TRBV6-5 combines with J gene TRBJ1-4; TRBD1 aligns across 8 bases. J lost 8 bases, V lost 8 bases, and 7 bases had no gene match. This CDR3 region has 13 residues. CDR1 and CDR2 (germline): MNHEY, SVGAGI. The CDR3 bases are TGTGCCAGCGCCCGGGACAGGACGGAAAAACTGTTTTTT. It is translated as CASARDRTEKLFF.

The V call is TRBV5-4, the J call TRBJ2-7, with 9 positions matching TRBD2. Germline CDR1 is SGHNT and CDR2 is YYREEE (reference sequence). There are 15 residues in the CDR3. The V segment lost 3 bases and the J segment 4 bases; nucleotides outside the gene matches: 8. Here the CDR3 reads CASSSYSGSVYEQYF. CDR3 DNA sequence: TGTGCCAGCAGCTCCTATAGCGGGAGCGTGTACGAGCAGTACTTC.

A word on this clone: This specimen includes other DNA sequences encoding the same CDR3. V gene TRBV29-1 combines with J gene TRBJ1-1, with D tentatively TRBD1 (5 bases). The CDR3 extends over 12 amino acids. Germline V CDR1 and CDR2: SQVTM, ANQGSEA. Trimming left V 4 bases short and J 1 base short, with 7 bases between. The CDR3 protein is CSVAGWNTEAFF. The CDR3, as DNA: TGCAGCGTTGCAGGGTGGAACACTGAAGCTTTCTTT.

This clone was seen more than once but under ten times. The chain uses TRBV30 and TRBJ1-2; a possible D gene is TRBD1 (6 bases). V was trimmed by 3 bases and J by 4 bases, leaving 9 bases between them. CDR1 and CDR2 (germline): GTSNPN, SVGIG (reference sequence). The CDR3 loop spans 12 amino acids. CDR3 in DNA: TGTGCCTGGAGCGGACAGAGCTATGGCTACACCTTC. It specifies CAWSGQSYGYTF. Variable domain in full (rest from reference TRBV30 and TRBJ1-2): SQTIHQWPATLVQPVGSPLSLECTVEGTSNPNLYWYRQAAGRGLQLLFYSVGIGQISSEVPQNLSASRPQDRQFILSSKKLLLSDSGFYLCAWSGQSYGYTFGSGTRLTVV.

In its sample, this clone was seen once. The chain employs TRBV28 and TRBJ2-1, with TRBD2 matching 15 bases. The germline CDR1 and CDR2 sequences are MDHEN and SYDVKM. The trim removed 4 bases at V and 2 bases at J, leaving 9 bases unmatched. The CDR3 consists of 19 residues. The CDR3 DNA sequence: TGTGCCAGCAGTTCACAAGGACTAGCGGGAGGGGGCCCCTACAATGAGCAGTTCTTC. Amino acid sequence: CASSSQGLAGGGPYNEQFF.

This clone was seen once. The chain carries TRBV27 and TRBJ2-3; 8 bases agree with TRBD2. Germline V gene data show CDR1 as MNHEY and CDR2 as SMNVEV (reference sequence). The CDR3 consists of 15 residues. The V segment lost 4 bases and the J segment 6 bases; nucleotides outside the gene matches: 9. CDR3 residues: CASSSFGLAFDTQYF. The CDR3 DNA reads TGTGCCAGCAGTTCATTCGGACTAGCCTTCGATACGCAGTATTTT.

In regard to this clone: Other DNA sequences in the same sample also yield this CDR3. The chain is built from TRBV19 and TRBJ1-1, with 9 bases fitting TRBD1. Trimming removed 4 bases from V and 3 bases from J; junction bases left unmatched: 0. The CDR3 spans 13 residues. The germline V gene has CDR1 LNHDA and CDR2 SQIVND (reference sequence). The CDR3 DNA reads TGTGCCAGTAGTAGGGACAGGGACACTGAAGCTTTCTTT. This sequence encodes CASSRDRDTEAFF.

The genes are TRBV28 and TRBJ2-2; the D is unclear. Trimming pared 4 bases from V and 2 bases from J, leaving 8 bases between. CDR3 length: 14 residues. Looked up from germline, CDR1 is MDHEN and CDR2 is SYDVKM. This CDR3 reads CASSSFVNTGELFF. The DNA for the CDR3 is TGTGCCAGCAGTTCGTTTGTTAACACCGGGGAGCTGTTTTTT.

The genes are TRBV18 and TRBJ2-3; TRBD2 matches 11 bases. The CDR3 runs 16 residues. CDR1 and CDR2 from the germline V gene are KGHSH and LQKENI. Trimming took 5 bases from V and 0 from J; bases not matched to a gene: 4. The CDR3 reads CASSDRTSGSTDTQYF. CDR3 DNA sequence: TGTGCCAGCTCAGATAGGACTAGCGGGAGCACAGATACGCAGTATTTT.

The chain joins TRBV4-1 to TRBJ1-5, with D unclear. V was pared by 4 bases and J by 6 bases, with 10 bases between. The CDR3 runs to 13 residues. The germline V gene has CDR1 MGHRA and CDR2 YSYEKL. The CDR3 reads CASSLGESQPQHF. The CDR3, as DNA: TGCGCCAGCAGCCTCGGGGAAAGTCAGCCCCAGCATTTT.

This clone appeared a few times. The chain carries TRBV10-3 and TRBJ2-7; no clear D. V lost 3 bases to trimming and J lost 5 bases, with 11 bases between them. CDR1 and CDR2 from the germline V gene are ENHRY and SYGVKD. The CDR3 loop spans 13 amino acids. Here the CDR3 reads CAISDPLRDEQYF. DNA of the CDR3: TGTGCCATCAGTGACCCCCTCCGGGACGAGCAGTACTTC.

The chain combines TRBV7-2 with TRBJ2-3; tentative D call: TRBD1 (5 bases). Trimming stripped 4 bases from V and 0 bases from J, with 8 bases between. In germline, CDR1 is SGHTA, CDR2 FQGNSA. CDR3 length: 14 residues. The CDR3 region is CASSSTASTDTQYF. The CDR3 nucleotides are TGTGCCAGCAGCTCGACAGCTAGCACAGATACGCAGTATTTT.

The CDR3 sequence: CSVEDQGGGYTF. The CDR3, as DNA: TGCAGCGTTGAAGACCAGGGAGGTGGCTACACCTTC. The rearrangement links TRBV29-1 to TRBJ1-2, with D possibly matching TRBD1 (5 bases). The CDR3 covers 12 residues. V lost 0 bases and J lost 7, with 9 bases in between. Per the germline V gene, CDR1 is SQVTM and CDR2 is ANQGSEA.

A single count supports this clone. This rearrangement joins TRBV11-2 to TRBJ1-4, with a weak D call TRBD1 (6 bases). V lost 5 bases and J lost 0, with 10 bases in between. The length of the CDR3 is 15 residues. Germline V gene data show CDR1 as SGHAT and CDR2 as FQNNGV. CDR3 in amino acids: CASSPRTATNEKLFF. The CDR3 DNA is TGTGCCAGCAGCCCCCGGACAGCAACTAATGAAAAACTGTTTTTT.

In this sample, this clone turned up a few times. The chain combines TRBV25-1 with TRBJ2-1; D remains ambiguous. The germline V gene has CDR1 MGHDK and CDR2 SYGVNS. Deletions cut 3 bases from V and 5 bases from J, with 2 bases between. The CDR3 is 11 amino acids. CDR3 residues: CASSDNNEQFF. As DNA, the CDR3 is TGTGCCAGCAGTGACAACAATGAGCAGTTCTTC.

The chain employs TRBV10-3 and TRBJ2-5; no definite D call. There are 14 residues in the CDR3. V lost 2 bases and J 4 bases, leaving 11 bases between the germline ends. The germline gives CDR1 ENHRY, CDR2 SYGVKD. The CDR3 sequence is CAISELLYSETQYF. In DNA, the CDR3 is TGTGCCATCAGTGAGCTACTCTACTCAGAGACCCAGTACTTC.

The chain employs TRBV5-4 and TRBJ2-7, with TRBD2 identical over 8 bases. J was trimmed by 3 bases and V by 5 bases; bases with no gene match: 7. CDR1 and CDR2 from the germline V gene are SGHNT and YYREEE (reference sequence). The CDR3 loop spans 14 amino acids. The CDR3 loop reads CASSAAGVDYEQYF. DNA of the CDR3: TGTGCCAGCAGTGCAGCGGGAGTGGACTACGAGCAGTACTTC.

The chain employs TRBV6-5 and TRBJ1-4; TRBD1 agrees at 9 bases. V lost 6 bases, J lost 7 bases, and 6 bases stayed unmatched. CDR1 MNHEY and CDR2 SVGAGI come from the germline V gene. The CDR3 totals 14 residues. CDR3 in amino acids: CASSPGTGREKLFF. The DNA for the CDR3 is TGTGCCAGCAGCCCCGGGACAGGGCGTGAAAAACTGTTTTTT.

This clone was found a few times. The rearrangement joins TRBV7-2 to TRBJ2-3; TRBD2 matches at 8 bases. Germline V gene sequence: CDR1 SGHTA, CDR2 FQGNSA. V was pared by 0 bases and J by 3 bases, with 5 bases of the junction left unmatched. The CDR3 covers 16 residues. CDR3 sequence reads: CASSLASGLVTDTQYF. The CDR3 coding sequence is TGTGCCAGCAGCTTAGCTTCGGGACTAGTGACAGATACGCAGTATTTT.

This sequence joins TRBV28 and TRBJ2-5, with TRBD1 as a possible D gene (6 bases). Germline lookup yields CDR1 MDHEN and CDR2 SYDVKM. V shed 6 bases and J shed 0 bases, with 11 bases lying between them. This CDR3 spans 14 amino acids. CDR3 residues: CASRKGQNQETQYF. CDR3 nucleotides: TGTGCCAGCAGAAAAGGACAGAACCAAGAGACCCAGTACTTC.